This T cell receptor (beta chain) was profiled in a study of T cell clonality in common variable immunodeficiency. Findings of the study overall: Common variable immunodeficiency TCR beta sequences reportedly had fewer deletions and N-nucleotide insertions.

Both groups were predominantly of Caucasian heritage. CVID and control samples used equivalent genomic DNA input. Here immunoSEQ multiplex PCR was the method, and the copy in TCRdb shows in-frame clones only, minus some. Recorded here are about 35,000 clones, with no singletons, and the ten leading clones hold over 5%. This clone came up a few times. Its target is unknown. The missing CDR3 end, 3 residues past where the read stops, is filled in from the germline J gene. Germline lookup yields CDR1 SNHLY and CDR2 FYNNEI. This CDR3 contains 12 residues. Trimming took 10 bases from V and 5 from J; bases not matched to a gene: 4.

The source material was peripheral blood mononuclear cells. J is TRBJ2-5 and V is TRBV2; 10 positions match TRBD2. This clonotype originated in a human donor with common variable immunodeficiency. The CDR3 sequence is CAKGTSAETQYF. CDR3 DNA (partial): TGTGCCAAAGGGACTAGCGCGGAGACC. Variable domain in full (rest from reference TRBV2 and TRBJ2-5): EPEVTQTPSHQVTQMGQEVILRCVPISNHLYFYWYRQILGQKVEFLVSFYNNEISEKSEIFDDQFSVERPDGSNFTLKIRSTKLEDSAMYFCAKGTSAETQYFGPGTRLLVL.